The following is a T cell receptor beta chain sequence with its context. This entry is derived from a study of blood T cell repertoires in COVID-19. As handled by the study authors: Amplified reference gene primers provided the basis for estimating nucleated cell counts. Profiling relied on immunoSEQ multiplex PCR, and the TCRdb table lists in-frame clones only, not all of them. V, J and clone size reflect that table, while D and trimming were determined from the DNA. This table holds roughly 410,000 clones, 89% found once. Deletions cut 4 bases from V and 7 bases from J, with 22 bases between. CDR1 and CDR2 (germline): GTSNPN, SVGIG (reference sequence). The CDR3 is made up of 16 amino acids. The Seattle patients joined while their infection was active and were tracked longitudinally afterward.

The sequence derives from a woman in her 40s with COVID-19, enrolled during active disease. The chain couples TRBV30 to TRBJ1-4, with D possibly matching TRBD1 (5 bases). The sequenced sample consisted of peripheral blood. The CDR3 spells CAWTPQWGTPGEKLFF. The CDR3 coding sequence is TGTGCCTGGACCCCACAGTGGGGCACACCGGGTGAAAAACTGTTTTTT.